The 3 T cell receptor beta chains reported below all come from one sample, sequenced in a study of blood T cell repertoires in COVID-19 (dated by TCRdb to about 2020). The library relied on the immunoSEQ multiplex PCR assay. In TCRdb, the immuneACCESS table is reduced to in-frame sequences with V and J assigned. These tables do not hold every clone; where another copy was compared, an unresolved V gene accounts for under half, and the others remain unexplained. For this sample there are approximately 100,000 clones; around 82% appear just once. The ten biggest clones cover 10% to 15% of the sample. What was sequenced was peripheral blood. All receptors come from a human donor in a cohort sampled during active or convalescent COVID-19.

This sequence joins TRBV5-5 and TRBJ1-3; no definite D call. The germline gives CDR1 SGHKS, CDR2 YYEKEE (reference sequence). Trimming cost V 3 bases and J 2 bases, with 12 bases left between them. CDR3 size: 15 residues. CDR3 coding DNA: TGTGCCAGCAGCTCCGCAGTTGCTCCTGGAAACACCATATATTTT. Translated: CASSSAVAPGNTIYF.

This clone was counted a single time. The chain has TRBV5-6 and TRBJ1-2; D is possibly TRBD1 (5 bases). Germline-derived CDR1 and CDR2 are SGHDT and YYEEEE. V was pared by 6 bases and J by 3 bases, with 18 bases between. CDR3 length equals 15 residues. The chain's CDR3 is CASNILQEPDYGYTF. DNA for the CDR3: TGTGCCAGCAATATACTACAGGAACCTGACTATGGCTACACCTTC.

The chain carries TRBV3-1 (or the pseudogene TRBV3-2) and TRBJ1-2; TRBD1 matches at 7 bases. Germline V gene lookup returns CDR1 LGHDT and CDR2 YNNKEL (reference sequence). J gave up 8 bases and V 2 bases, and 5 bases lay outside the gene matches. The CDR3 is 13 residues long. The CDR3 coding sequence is TGTGCCAGCAGCCAACGCGGACAGGAAGGCTACACCTTC. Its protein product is CASSQRGQEGYTF.